This section outlines one T cell receptor beta chain sequence together with its context. What this receptor recognizes is not known. No qualities accompany the bases; no much larger clone lies one base away. The CDR3 sequence holds 15 residues, the cysteine and phenylalanine included. Only CDR3 DNA is held: 45 bases, read in frame from base 1. V is shortened by 3 bases, J by 8 bases, and the region joining them spans 16 bases. From a lookup of the germline V gene (reference sequence), CDR1 and CDR2 are SEHNR and FQNEAQ. TCRbeta CDR3 regions were immunosequenced from genomic DNA with the immunoSEQ Assay. Genomic DNA was amplified by bias-controlled multiplex PCR before high-throughput sequencing. The original methods were these. To quantify the absolute abundance of each unique TCRbeta CDR3 region, the sequences were collapsed and filtered. Clonality, defined as 1 minus Pielou's evenness, was calculated using productive rearrangements only. A previously published method was used to identify clones whose frequencies were significantly greater in on-treatment samples than in baseline samples. TCRdb limited this immuneACCESS table to in-frame rearrangements with V and J called. A share of clones is missing; checked studies link under half to unresolved V genes, and the rest is unexplained. D and trimming come from the DNA, and the V and J calls and clone size come from that table. Across this sample there are 15,000 to 20,000 clones, with 56% seen only once. The ten largest clones capture roughly 18% of the sample.

According to the study, the label for this sample's treatment or condition signals: randomized to nivolumab then ipilimumab (arm A) or the reverse (arm B). Prior DNA-damaging chemotherapy had not been received by any trial patient. A FACS Aria II flow cytometer was used to sort live CD3+CD8+ cells that were negative for CD19 and CD56 from thawed PBMCs. CheckMate 064, a randomized, open-label phase II trial of sequential checkpoint blockade, was the source of the samples, all of which came from patients with melanoma. Peripheral blood mononuclear cells were collected by leukapheresis, purified with Ficoll-Paque, and frozen in human serum with approximately 10% DMSO. Immediately after sorting, the purity of sorted blood CD3+CD8+ cells was verified to be >98%, after which DNA was extracted. This sample is part of a study of sequential checkpoint blockade in melanoma (dated by TCRdb to the late 2010s). General notes on the study: Patients were randomized 1:1 to first-line nivolumab followed by ipilimumab (arm A) or ipilimumab followed by nivolumab (arm B). Maintenance nivolumab was given following each of the two trial sequences.

Study-level results and caveats: Validation of the response-prediction model combining TCR metrics and mutation burden is needed in larger, independent patient cohorts.

This clonotype was sampled from a human donor with melanoma. The rearrangement joined TRBV7-9 to TRBJ1-4; 6 matching bases give a weak D call of TRBD1. Sample: CD8+ T cells sorted from blood (inferred from file names), taken from a patient given nivolumab and ipilimumab in sequence. The CDR3 region: CASSLETGLSEKLFF. The sequenced DNA is TGTGCCAGCAGCTTGGAGACAGGTCTATCCGAAAAACTGTTTTTT.